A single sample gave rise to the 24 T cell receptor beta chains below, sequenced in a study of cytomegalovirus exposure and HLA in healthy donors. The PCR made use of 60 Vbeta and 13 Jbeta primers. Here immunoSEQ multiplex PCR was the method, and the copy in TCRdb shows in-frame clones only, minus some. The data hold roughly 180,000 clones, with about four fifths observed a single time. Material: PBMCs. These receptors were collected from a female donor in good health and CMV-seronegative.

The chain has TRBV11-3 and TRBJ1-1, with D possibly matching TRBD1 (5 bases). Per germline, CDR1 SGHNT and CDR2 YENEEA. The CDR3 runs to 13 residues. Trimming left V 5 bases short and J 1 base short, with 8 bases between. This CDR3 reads CASSLQANTEAFF. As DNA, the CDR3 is TGTGCCAGCAGCCTACAGGCGAACACTGAAGCTTTCTTT.

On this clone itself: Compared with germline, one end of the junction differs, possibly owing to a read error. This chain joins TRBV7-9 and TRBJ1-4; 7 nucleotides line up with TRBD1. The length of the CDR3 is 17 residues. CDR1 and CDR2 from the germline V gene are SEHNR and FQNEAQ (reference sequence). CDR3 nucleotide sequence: TGTTCCAGCAGCTTAAGGCCCCGGGACAGTCTTAATGAAAAACTGTTTTTT. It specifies CSSSLRPRDSLNEKLFF.

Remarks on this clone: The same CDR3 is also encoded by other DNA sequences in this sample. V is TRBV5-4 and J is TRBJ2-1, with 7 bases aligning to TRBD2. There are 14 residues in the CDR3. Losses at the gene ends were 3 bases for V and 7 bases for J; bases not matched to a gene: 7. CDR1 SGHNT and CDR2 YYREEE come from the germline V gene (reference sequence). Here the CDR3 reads CASSSLAENNEQFF. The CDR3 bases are TGTGCCAGCAGCTCCCTAGCGGAGAATAATGAGCAGTTCTTC.

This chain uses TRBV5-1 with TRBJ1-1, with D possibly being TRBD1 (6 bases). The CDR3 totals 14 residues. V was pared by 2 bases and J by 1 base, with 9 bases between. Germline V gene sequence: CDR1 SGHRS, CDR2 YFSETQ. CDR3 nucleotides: TGCGCCAGCAGCTTTTCAGGGGAGAACACTGAAGCTTTCTTT. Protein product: CASSFSGENTEAFF. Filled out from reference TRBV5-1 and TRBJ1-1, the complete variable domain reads KAGVTQTPRYLIKTRGQQVTLSCSPISGHRSVSWYQQTPGQGLQFLFEYFSETQRNKGNFPGRFSGRQFSNSRSEMNVSTLELGDSALYLCASSFSGENTEAFFGQGTRLTVV.

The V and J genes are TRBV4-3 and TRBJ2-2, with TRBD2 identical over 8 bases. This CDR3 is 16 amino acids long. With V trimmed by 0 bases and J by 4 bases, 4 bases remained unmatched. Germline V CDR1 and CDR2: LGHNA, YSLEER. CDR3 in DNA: TGCGCCAGCAGCCAAGATATGAGCGGGAGCACCGGGGAGCTGTTTTTT. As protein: CASSQDMSGSTGELFF.

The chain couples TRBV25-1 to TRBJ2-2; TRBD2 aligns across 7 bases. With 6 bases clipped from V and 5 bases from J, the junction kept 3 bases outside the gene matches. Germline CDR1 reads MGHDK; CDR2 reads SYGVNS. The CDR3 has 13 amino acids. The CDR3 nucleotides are TGTGCCAGCAGGGGAGCGGGGACCGGGGAGCTGTTTTTT. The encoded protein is CASRGAGTGELFF. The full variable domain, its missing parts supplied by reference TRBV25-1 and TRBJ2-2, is EADIYQTPRYLVIGTGKKITLECSQTMGHDKMYWYQQDPGMELHLIHYSYGVNSTEKGDLSSESTVSRIRTEHFPLTLESARPSHTSQYLCASRGAGTGELFFGEGSRLTVL.

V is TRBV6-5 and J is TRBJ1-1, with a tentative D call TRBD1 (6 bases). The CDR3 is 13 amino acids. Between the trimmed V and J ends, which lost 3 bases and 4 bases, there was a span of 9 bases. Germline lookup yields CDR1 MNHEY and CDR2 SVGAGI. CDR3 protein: CASSYTGPTEAFF. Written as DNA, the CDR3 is TGTGCCAGCAGTTATACAGGGCCCACTGAAGCTTTCTTT.

The CDR3 DNA reads as TGTGCCAGCAGCTTAAGGGGAGGCAGGGACCAGCCCCAGCATTTT. It codes for CASSLRGGRDQPQHF. This rearrangement joins TRBV7-3 to TRBJ1-5, with D possibly matching TRBD1 (5 bases). The V end lost 1 base, the J end lost 7 bases, and 14 bases lay between the germline ends. The CDR3 is 15 amino acids. The germline gives CDR1 SGHTA, CDR2 FQGTGA.

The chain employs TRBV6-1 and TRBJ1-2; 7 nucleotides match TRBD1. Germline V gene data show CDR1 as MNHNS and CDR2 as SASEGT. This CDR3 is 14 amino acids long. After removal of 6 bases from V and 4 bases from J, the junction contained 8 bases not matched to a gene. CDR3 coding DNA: TGTGCCAGCAGCCCGACAGGGCCTAGCTATGGCTACACCTTC. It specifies CASSPTGPSYGYTF.

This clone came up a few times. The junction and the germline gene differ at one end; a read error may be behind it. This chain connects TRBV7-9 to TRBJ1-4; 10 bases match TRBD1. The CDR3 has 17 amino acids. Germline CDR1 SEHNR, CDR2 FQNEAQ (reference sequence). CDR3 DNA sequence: TGTTCCAGCAGCCCATTGACAGGGGGCGGGGAGTATGAAAAACTGTTTTTT. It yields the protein CSSSPLTGGGEYEKLFF.

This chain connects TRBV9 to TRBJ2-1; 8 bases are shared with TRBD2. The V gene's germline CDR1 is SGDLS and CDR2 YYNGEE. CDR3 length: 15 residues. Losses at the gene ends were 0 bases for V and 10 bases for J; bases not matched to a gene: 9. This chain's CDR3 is CASSVGNGGAWEQFF. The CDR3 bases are TGTGCCAGCAGCGTAGGTAACGGGGGGGCCTGGGAGCAGTTCTTC.

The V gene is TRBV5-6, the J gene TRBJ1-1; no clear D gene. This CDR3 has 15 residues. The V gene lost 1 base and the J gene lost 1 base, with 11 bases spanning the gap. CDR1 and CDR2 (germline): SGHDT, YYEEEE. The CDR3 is CASSLFGLTNTEAFF. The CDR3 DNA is TGTGCCAGCAGCTTGTTCGGGTTGACGAACACTGAAGCTTTCTTT.

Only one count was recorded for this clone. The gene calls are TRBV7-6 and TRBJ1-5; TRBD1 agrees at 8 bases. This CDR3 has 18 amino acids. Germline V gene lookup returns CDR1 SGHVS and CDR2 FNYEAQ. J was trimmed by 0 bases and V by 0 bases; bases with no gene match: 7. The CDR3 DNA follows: TGTGCCAGCAGCTTAGCAGGACAGGGTGCTAATAGCAATCAGCCCCAGCATTTT. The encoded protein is CASSLAGQGANSNQPQHF.

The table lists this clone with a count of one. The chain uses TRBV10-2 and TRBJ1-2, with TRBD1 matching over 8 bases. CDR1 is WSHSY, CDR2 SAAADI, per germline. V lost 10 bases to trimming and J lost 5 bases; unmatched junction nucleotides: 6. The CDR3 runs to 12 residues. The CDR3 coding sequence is TGCGCCAACTCGACAGGGGAATATGGCTACACCTTC. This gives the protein CANSTGEYGYTF.

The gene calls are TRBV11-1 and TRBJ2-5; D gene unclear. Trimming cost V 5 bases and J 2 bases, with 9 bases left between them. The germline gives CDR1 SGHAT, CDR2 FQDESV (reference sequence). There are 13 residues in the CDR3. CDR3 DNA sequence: TGTGCCAGCAGCCTATATCTACAAGAGACCCAGTACTTC. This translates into CASSLYLQETQYF.

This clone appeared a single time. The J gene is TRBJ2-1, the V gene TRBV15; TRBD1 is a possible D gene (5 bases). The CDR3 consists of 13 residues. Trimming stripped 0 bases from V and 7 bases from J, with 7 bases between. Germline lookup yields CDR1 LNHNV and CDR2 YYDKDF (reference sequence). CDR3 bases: TGTGCCACCAGCAGAGATGACAGAAATGAGCAGTTCTTC. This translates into CATSRDDRNEQFF.

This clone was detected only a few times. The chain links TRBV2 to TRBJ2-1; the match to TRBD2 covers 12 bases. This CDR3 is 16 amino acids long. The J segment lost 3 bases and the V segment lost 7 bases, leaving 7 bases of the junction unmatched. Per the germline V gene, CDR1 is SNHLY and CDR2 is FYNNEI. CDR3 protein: CASNRGLAGIYNEQFF. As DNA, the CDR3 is TGTGCCAGCAACCGAGGACTAGCGGGGATCTACAATGAGCAGTTCTTC.

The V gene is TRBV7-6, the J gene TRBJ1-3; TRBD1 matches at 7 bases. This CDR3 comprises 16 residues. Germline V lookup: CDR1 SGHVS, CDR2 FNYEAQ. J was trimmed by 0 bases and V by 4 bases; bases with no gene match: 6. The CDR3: CASSSQGTYSGNTIYF. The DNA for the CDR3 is TGTGCCAGCAGCTCACAGGGGACTTACTCTGGAAACACCATATATTTT.

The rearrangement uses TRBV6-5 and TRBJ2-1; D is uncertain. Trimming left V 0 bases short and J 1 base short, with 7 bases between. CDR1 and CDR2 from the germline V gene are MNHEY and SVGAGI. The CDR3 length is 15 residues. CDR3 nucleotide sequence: TGTGCCAGCAGTTACTCACCGGTTTCCTACAATGAGCAGTTCTTC. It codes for CASSYSPVSYNEQFF.

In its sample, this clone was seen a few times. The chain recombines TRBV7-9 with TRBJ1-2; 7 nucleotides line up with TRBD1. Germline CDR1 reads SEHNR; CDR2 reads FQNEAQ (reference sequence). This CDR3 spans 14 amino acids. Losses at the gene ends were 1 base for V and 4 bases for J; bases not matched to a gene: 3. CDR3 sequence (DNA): TGTGCCAGCAGCTTAGGGGGACAGCTCTATGGCTACACCTTC. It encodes CASSLGGQLYGYTF.

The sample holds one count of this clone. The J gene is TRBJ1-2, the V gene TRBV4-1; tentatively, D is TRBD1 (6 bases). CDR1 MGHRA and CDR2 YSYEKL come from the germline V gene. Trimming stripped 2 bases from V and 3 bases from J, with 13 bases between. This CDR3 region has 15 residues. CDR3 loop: CASSQILGQHYGYTF. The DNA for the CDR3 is TGCGCCAGCAGCCAAATATTAGGACAGCACTATGGCTACACCTTC.

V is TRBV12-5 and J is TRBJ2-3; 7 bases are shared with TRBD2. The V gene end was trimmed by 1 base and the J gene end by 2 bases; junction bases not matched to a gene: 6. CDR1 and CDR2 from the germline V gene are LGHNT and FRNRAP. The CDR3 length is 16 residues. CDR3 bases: TGTGCTAGTGGTTTGGGGACTAGTCCTAACACAGATACGCAGTATTTT. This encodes CASGLGTSPNTDTQYF.

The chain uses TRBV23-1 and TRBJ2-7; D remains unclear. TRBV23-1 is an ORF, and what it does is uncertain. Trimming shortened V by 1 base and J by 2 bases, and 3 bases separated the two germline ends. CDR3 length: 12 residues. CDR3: CASSQLTYEQYF. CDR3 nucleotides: TGCGCCAGCAGTCAATTAACCTACGAGCAGTACTTC.

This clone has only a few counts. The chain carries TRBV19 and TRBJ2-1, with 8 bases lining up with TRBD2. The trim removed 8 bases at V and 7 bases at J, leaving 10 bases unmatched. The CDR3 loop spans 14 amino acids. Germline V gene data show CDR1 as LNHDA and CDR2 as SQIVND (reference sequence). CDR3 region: CASYSSGGSNEQFF. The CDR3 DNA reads TGTGCCAGTTACTCGAGCGGGGGATCAAATGAGCAGTTCTTC.